This T cell receptor (beta chain) is drawn from a study of T cell repertoires in cytomegalovirus infection. Study summary: Matching HLA type, along with CMV infection, was indicated by public TCR beta signatures.

Per germline, CDR1 SNHLY and CDR2 FYNNEI. The CDR3 extends over 12 amino acids. The V gene lost 9 bases and the J gene lost 5 bases, with 10 bases spanning the gap. In TCRdb, the reads were re-called with MiXCR into one record per CDR3 protein. The sample holds roughly 720,000 distinct CDR3 sequences; approximately 40% are singletons and the top ten take more than 2.5%. Whole-study results and caveats: People with CMV and the relevant HLA were identified by cumulative public TCR beta family frequency. HLA-C-restricted CMV clonotypes gave the most frequent clonotype in two of eight donors.

A note on this clonotype: The target antigen is unknown.

What was sequenced was PBMCs. The chain is built from TRBV2 and TRBJ2-2; no definite D call. The TCR sequence derives from a human donor in good health (CMV status not recorded). Some clones in this sample may be carry-over from other donors' samples. CDR3 residues: CASLPGTGELFF. CDR3 bases: TGTGCCAGTCTCCCCGGGACCGGGGAGCTGTTTTTT.